The 5 T cell receptor beta chains listed next were all sequenced from one sample in a study of T-cell memory formation after mild COVID-19. One entry per CDR3 protein results from TCRdb running MiXCR on the 5' RACE reads. The table lists about 350,000 distinct CDR3 sequences, around 15% of them singletons. Sequenced sample: PBMCs or a T cell subset sorted from them (not recorded which). The receptors were gathered from a man aged 18 to 29 who had mild COVID-19 (a few samples of this study predate the infection). Cell type and time point are not known.

In this sample, this clonotype turned up a few times. The chain carries TRBV7-2 and TRBJ2-1, with 7 bases matching TRBD1. The CDR3 length is 15 residues. V was pared by 6 bases and J by 4 bases, with 9 bases of the junction left unmatched. The V gene's germline CDR1 is SGHTA and CDR2 FQGNSA. The CDR3 nucleotides read TGTGCCAGCAGGATTACAGGGGAAAGTTACAATGAGCAGTTCTTC. Its protein product is CASRITGESYNEQFF.

This chain joins TRBV12-3 or TRBV12-4 and TRBJ2-5; TRBD1 matches at 9 bases. With 2 bases clipped from V and 5 bases from J, the junction kept 9 bases outside the gene matches. There are 16 residues in the CDR3. CDR3 residues: CASSLRGTGLGETQYF. CDR3 sequence (DNA): TGTGCCAGCAGTTTAAGGGGGACAGGGCTTGGGGAGACCCAGTACTTC.

Only a few counts were recorded for this clonotype. The gene calls are TRBV27 and TRBJ2-7; no clear D. Germline CDR1 and CDR2: MNHEY and SMNVEV (reference sequence). The CDR3 covers 9 residues. Trimming pared 10 bases from V and 4 bases from J, leaving 5 bases between. The CDR3 coding sequence is TGTGCCACCATATACGAGCAGTACTTC. Translation gives CATIYEQYF.

The V gene is TRBV6-2 or TRBV6-3, the J gene TRBJ2-1; TRBD2 agrees at 7 bases. The CDR3 length is 16 residues. Germline loops: CDR1 MNHEY, CDR2 SVGEGT. Trimming cost V 6 bases and J 8 bases; bases outside gene matches: 16. The CDR3 here is CASSARGTTLRYEQFF. The CDR3 nucleotides are TGTGCCAGCAGCGCCCGCGGGACTACATTAAGGTATGAGCAGTTCTTC.

This chain connects TRBV5-6 to TRBJ2-1; 12 bases line up with TRBD2. Trimming cost V 4 bases and J 4 bases; bases outside gene matches: 12. Germline V gene lookup returns CDR1 SGHDT and CDR2 YYEEEE. The length of the CDR3 is 18 residues. The CDR3 region has the DNA TGTGCCAGCAGCCTGCGGGCTAGCGGGGGGGCCAGGTACAATGAGCAGTTCTTC. This translates into CASSLRASGGARYNEQFF.